The TCR beta chain under discussion was sequenced for a study of blood T cells in healthy people across ages. General study findings and limits: Diversity of TCR beta per million T cells declined in a roughly linear way with age.

The table lists this clonotype with a few counts. What it recognizes is unknown. A second PCR, run for about 7 to 11 cycles, used a sample-barcoded 5' primer plus a J-beta primer mix. The template-switch adaptor, which had 12 random nucleotides, put a tag on each cDNA molecule. TCRdb itself ran the 5' RACE reads through MiXCR, one entry per CDR3 protein. The data show over 500,000 distinct CDR3 sequences, with about 27% seen just once and under 4.5% held by the top ten. CDR1 SEHNR and CDR2 FQNEAQ come from the germline V gene (reference sequence). The CDR3 is 14 amino acids. With 5 bases removed from V and 5 bases from J, the gap between germline ends came to 16 bases. These same records also appear under a second study, on T cells of mothers and their children. That work adds: Samples were obtained from a few healthy Caucasian mothers and their six children.

The sample taken for sequencing was blood. The chain uses TRBV7-9 and TRBJ2-7, with D unclear. This clonotype originated in a boy aged 2 to 10 in good health. This CDR3 is CASSRRSSSDEQYF. CDR3 sequence (DNA): TGTGCCAGCAGCCGACGTAGCTCGAGTGACGAGCAGTACTTC.